This T cell receptor beta chain was sequenced for a study of cytomegalovirus exposure and HLA in healthy donors. This clone was seen only once. PCR was performed using 60 Vbeta and 13 Jbeta primers. TCRdb's table, derived via immunoSEQ multiplex PCR, lists solely in-frame clones and lacks some. The sample carries roughly 110,000 clones, approximately 80% recorded once. The CDR3 sequence is 14 residues long. V shed 4 bases and J 3 bases; nucleotides not matched to a gene: 3. Germline loops: CDR1 SGHTS, CDR2 YDEGEE. This clonotype originated in a woman aged 30 to 39 in good health and CMV-seropositive. The chain uses TRBV5-8 and TRBJ1-2, with 10 positions matching TRBD1. Sequencing was done on a sample of PBMCs. The CDR3 here is CASSGTGDYYGYTF. The CDR3 nucleotides are TGTGCCAGCAGCGGGACAGGGGACTACTATGGCTACACCTTC.